The entry below describes one T cell receptor (beta chain). Its antigen is unidentified. Terminally differentiated effector memory CD45RA+ cells were excluded from the naive CD8 cells, which were CD45RO-negative and positively selected for CCR7. The study enrolled healthy HIV-negative adults without recent acute infections or vaccinations as donors. The sample belongs to a study of shared clonotypes between healthy human individuals. Overall study findings and caveats: Sharing across four donors was highest in naive CD4 (around 5%) and lowest in memory CD8 (approximately 0.4%).

Assay used: immunoSEQ multiplex PCR; TCRdb lists only in-frame clones, some missing. Here the sample spans roughly 2,000,000 clones, about 95% being singletons. The source of this sequence is a man aged 18 to 29 in good health. The material sequenced was naive CD8+ T cells sorted from blood.

The CDR3 here is CASSAWTGGDTIYF. The CDR3 DNA reads TGTGCCAGCAGTGCCTGGACAGGCGGGGACACCATATATTTT. J is TRBJ1-3 and V is TRBV6-5, with 7 positions matching TRBD1. The junction had 9 bases not matched to a gene; V was cut back by 5 bases and J by 8 bases. Germline CDR1 reads MNHEY; CDR2 reads SVGAGI. CDR3 length: 14 residues.